The clone carrying this T cell receptor (beta chain) was found many times. What it recognizes is unknown. One entry per CDR3 protein results from TCRdb running MiXCR on the multiplex PCR reads. The repertoire holds 150,000 to 250,000 distinct CDR3 sequences, around 29% seen once, with around 4.5% in the top ten. The data were taken from a study of breast tumors, draining lymph nodes, adjacent tissues. Samples came from axillary lymph nodes draining the breast cancer. Losses at the gene ends were 4 bases for V and 1 base for J; bases not matched to a gene: 6. The length of the CDR3 is 16 residues. From germline, CDR1 is SGHRS and CDR2 YFSETQ. Study conclusions and caveats: That most tumor T cells come from lymph nodes remained unproven.

This TCR derives from a female donor with breast cancer. Some clones in this sample may be carry-over from other donors' samples. The chain has TRBV5-1 and TRBJ2-3, with 10 positions matching TRBD2. Sequenced: axillary lymph node tissue. For the CDR3, the DNA is TGCGCCAGCAGCGTAAGGACTAGCGGAGGCACAGATACGCAGTATTTT. It translates to CASSVRTSGGTDTQYF.